This TCR beta chain was retrieved from a study of T cells in Graves' hyperthyroidism and ophthalmopathy. This clonotype has just a few counts. RNA transcripts gave rise to amplified TCR beta CDR3 regions. Using the HTBI primer set, a first-round RT-PCR was run on the TCR CDR3. Via MiXCR, TCRdb re-called the multiplex PCR reads, giving one row per CDR3 protein. This sample has 340,000 or so distinct CDR3 sequences; around 20% occur once, and the top ten carry roughly 52%. The sequence came from a woman in her 50s with Graves' hyperthyroidism. The sample consisted of blood.

CDR3 DNA: TGTGCCAGCAGCTTTTCTATTAACACCGGGGAGCTGTTTTTT. Amino acid sequence: CASSFSINTGELFF. The V and J genes are TRBV7-3 and TRBJ2-2; D unresolved. This CDR3 has 14 residues. V lost 3 bases, J lost 2 bases, and 7 bases lay in between. Germline V CDR1 and CDR2: SGHTA, FQGTGA.